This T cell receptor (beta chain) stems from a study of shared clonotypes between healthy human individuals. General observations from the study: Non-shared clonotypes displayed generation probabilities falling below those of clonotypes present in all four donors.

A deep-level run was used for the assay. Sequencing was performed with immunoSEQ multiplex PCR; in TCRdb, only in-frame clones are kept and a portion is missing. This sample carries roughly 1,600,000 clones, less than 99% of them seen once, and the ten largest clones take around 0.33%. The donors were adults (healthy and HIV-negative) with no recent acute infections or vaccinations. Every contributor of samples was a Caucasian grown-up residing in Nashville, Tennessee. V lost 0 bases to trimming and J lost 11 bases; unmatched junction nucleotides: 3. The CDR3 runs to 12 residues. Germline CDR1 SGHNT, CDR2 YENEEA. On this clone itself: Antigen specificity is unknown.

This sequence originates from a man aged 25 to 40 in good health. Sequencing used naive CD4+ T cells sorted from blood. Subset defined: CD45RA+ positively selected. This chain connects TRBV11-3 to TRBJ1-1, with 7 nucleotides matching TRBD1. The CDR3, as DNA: TGTGCCAGCAGCTTAGACGACAGGGAGGCTTTCTTT. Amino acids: CASSLDDREAFF.